This T cell receptor (beta chain) derives from a study of T cell repertoires in ileal Crohn's disease. With respect to this clone: Its cognate antigen is unknown.

Study results and caveats: Clonality above 26.8% at surgery always came with endoscopic recurrence. Mucosal expansions were suggested to be mainly CD8 T cells.

TCRdb's copy holds only in-frame clones and misses some; the assay was immunoSEQ multiplex PCR. This sample yields roughly 15,000 clones, of which around 60% are seen a single time; roughly 6.7% belongs to the top ten. The V gene's germline CDR1 is SGHTA and CDR2 FQGTGA. The CDR3 has 14 amino acids. V lost 3 bases and J lost 2, with 9 bases in between. Input material: ileal tissue. This sequence was found in an adult with Crohn's disease. The J gene is TRBJ2-3, the V gene TRBV7-3, with D perhaps TRBD2 (6 bases). Written as DNA, the CDR3 is TGTGCCAGCAGCTTGGGCGGGGCCACAGATACGCAGTATTTT. As protein: CASSLGGATDTQYF.